This TCR beta chain derives from a study of identical twins. Comments on this clonotype: The antigen remains unidentified.

Overall study results and limits: An excess of low generation probability was shown by twin-shared out-of-frame alpha sequences.

V trimming: 2 bases; J trimming: 7 bases; junction bases outside the gene matches: 11. Germline V gene data show CDR1 as KGHDR and CDR2 as SFDVKD. This CDR3 has 17 amino acids. TCRdb independently ran MiXCR on the 5' RACE reads; one entry per CDR3 protein. Seen here are about 280,000 distinct CDR3 sequences, 6.5% to 9.5% observed once, and the top ten hold about 2.1%. A further study also used this sample, focusing on yellow fever vaccine responses in identical twins.

The chain recombines TRBV24-1 with TRBJ2-1; TRBD2 aligns across 9 bases. The receptor was derived from a woman aged 18-29 years in good health. The sample taken for sequencing was memory (CD45RO+) T cells sorted from blood. CDR3 sequence: CATSDSGPGLAKNEQFF. The DNA of the CDR3 is TGTGCCACCAGTGATTCGGGTCCCGGACTAGCGAAAAATGAGCAGTTCTTC.